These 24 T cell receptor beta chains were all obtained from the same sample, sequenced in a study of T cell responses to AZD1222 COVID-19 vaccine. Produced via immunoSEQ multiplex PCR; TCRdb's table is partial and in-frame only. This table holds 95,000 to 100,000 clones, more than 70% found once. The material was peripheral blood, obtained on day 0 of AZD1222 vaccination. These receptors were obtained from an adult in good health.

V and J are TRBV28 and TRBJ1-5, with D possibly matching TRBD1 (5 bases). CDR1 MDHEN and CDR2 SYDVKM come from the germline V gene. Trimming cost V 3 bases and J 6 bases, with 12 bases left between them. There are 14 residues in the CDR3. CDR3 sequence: CASSFRGGGQPQHF. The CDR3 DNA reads TGTGCCAGCAGTTTTAGGGGAGGTGGTCAGCCCCAGCATTTT.

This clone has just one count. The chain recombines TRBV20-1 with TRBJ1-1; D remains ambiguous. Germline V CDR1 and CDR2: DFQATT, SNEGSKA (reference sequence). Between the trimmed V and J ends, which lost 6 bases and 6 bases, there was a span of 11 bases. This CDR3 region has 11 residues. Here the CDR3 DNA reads TGCAGTGCCCTCGAGGCCCCTGAAGCTTTCTTT. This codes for CSALEAPEAFF.

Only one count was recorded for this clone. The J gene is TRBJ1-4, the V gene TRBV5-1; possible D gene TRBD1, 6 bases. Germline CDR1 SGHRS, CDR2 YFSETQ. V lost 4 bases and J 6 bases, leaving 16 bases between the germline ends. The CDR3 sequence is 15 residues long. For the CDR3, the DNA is TGCGCCAGCAGCCCCGGCGGGGGCGACGATGAAAAACTGTTTTTT. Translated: CASSPGGGDDEKLFF.

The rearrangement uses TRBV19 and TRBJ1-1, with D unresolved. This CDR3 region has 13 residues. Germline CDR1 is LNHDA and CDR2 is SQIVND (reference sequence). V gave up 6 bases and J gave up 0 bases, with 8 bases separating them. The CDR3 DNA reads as TGTGCCAGTAGAGGGAACATGAACACTGAAGCTTTCTTT. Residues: CASRGNMNTEAFF. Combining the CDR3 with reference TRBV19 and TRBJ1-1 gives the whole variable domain DGGITQSPKYLFRKEGQNVTLSCEQNLNHDAMYWYRQDPGQGLRLIYYSQIVNDFQKGDIAEGYSVSREKKESFPLTVTSAQKNPTAFYLCASRGNMNTEAFFGQGTRLTVV.

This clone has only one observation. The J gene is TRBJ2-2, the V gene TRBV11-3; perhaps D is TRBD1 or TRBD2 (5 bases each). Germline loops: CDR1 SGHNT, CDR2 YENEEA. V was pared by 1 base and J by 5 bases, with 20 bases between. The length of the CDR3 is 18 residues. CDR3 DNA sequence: TGTGCCAGCAGCTTAGCGTCTGGGGGAAGGGTATTTACCGGGGAGCTGTTTTTT. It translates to CASSLASGGRVFTGELFF.

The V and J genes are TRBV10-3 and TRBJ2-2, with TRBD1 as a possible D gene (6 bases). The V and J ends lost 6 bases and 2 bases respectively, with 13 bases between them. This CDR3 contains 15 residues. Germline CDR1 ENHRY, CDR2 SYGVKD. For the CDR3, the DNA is TGTGCCATCAGGGGGACAATCCCCAACACCGGGGAGCTGTTTTTT. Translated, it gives CAIRGTIPNTGELFF.

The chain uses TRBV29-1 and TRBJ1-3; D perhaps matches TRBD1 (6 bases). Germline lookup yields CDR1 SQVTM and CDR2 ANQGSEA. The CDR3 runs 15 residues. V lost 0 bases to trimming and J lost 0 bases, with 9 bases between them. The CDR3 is CSVEESGVSGNTIYF. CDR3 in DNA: TGCAGCGTTGAAGAATCAGGGGTCTCTGGAAACACCATATATTTT.

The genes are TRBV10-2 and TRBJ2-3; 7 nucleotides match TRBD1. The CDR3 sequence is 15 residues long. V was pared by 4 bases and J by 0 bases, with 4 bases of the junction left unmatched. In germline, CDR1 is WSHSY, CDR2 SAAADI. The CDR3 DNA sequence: TGCGCCAGCAGTGTGCAGGACAGGAGCACAGATACGCAGTATTTT. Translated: CASSVQDRSTDTQYF.

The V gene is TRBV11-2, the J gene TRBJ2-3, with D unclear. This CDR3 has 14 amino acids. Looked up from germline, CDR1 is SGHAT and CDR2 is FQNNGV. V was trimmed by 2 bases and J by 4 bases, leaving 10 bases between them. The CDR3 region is CASSLIGDADTQYF. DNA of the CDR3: TGTGCCAGCAGCTTAATCGGAGACGCAGATACGCAGTATTTT.

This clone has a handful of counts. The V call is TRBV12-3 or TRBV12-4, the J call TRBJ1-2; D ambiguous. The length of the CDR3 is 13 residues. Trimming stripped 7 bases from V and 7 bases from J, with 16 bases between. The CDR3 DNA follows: TGTGCCAGCACCCATCGGAGGGTGGGTGGCTACACCTTC. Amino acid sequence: CASTHRRVGGYTF.

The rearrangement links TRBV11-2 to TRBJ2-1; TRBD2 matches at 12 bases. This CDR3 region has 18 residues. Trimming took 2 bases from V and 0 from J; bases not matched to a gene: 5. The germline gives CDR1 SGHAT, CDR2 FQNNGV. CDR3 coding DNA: TGTGCCAGCAGCTTACGACGGACTAGCGGGATCTCCTACAATGAGCAGTTCTTC. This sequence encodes CASSLRRTSGISYNEQFF.

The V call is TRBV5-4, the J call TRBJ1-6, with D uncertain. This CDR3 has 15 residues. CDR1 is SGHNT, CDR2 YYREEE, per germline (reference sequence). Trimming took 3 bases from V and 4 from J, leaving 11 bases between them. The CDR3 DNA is TGTGCCAGCAGCTCCCCCTCAGAGTATAATTCACCCCTCCACTTT. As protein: CASSSPSEYNSPLHF.

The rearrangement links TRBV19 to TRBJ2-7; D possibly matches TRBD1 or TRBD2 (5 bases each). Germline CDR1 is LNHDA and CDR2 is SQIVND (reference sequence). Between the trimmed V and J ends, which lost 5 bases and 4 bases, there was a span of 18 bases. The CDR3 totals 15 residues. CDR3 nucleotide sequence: TGTGCCAGTAGTCCGGGACGACATGCGAGGTACGAGCAGTACTTC. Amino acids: CASSPGRHARYEQYF. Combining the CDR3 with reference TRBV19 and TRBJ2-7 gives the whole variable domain DGGITQSPKYLFRKEGQNVTLSCEQNLNHDAMYWYRQDPGQGLRLIYYSQIVNDFQKGDIAEGYSVSREKKESFPLTVTSAQKNPTAFYLCASSPGRHARYEQYFGPGTRLTVT.

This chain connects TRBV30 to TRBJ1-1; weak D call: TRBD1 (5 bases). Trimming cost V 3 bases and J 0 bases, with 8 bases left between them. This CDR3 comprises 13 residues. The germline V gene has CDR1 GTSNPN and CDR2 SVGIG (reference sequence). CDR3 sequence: CAWSRGLNTEAFF. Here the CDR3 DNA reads TGTGCCTGGAGCCGGGGCCTGAACACTGAAGCTTTCTTT.

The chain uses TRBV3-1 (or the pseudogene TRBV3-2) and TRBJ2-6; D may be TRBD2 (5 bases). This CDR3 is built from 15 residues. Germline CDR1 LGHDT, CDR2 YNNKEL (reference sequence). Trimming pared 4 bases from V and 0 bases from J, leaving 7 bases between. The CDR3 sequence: CASSPRDSGANVLTF. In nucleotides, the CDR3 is TGTGCCAGCAGCCCTCGGGACTCTGGGGCCAACGTCCTGACTTTC.

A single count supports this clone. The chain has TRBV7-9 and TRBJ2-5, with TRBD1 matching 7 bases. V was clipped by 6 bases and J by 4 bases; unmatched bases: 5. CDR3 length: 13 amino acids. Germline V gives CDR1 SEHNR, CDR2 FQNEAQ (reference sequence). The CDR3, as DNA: TGTGCCAGCAGACCCAGACAGGGAGAGACCCAGTACTTC. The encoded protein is CASRPRQGETQYF.

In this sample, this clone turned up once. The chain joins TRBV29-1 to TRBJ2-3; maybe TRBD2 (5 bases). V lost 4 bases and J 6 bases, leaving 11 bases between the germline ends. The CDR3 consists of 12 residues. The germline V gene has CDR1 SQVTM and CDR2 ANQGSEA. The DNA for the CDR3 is TGCAGCGTTGTCCGGGGTGGGGATACGCAGTATTTT. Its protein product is CSVVRGGDTQYF.

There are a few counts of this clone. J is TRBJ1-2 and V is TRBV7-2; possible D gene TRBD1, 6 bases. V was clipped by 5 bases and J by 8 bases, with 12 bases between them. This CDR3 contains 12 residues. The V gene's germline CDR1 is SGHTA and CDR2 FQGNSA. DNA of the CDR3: TGTGCCAGCAGCCTACAGGGCGGCGGCTACACCTTC. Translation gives CASSLQGGGYTF.

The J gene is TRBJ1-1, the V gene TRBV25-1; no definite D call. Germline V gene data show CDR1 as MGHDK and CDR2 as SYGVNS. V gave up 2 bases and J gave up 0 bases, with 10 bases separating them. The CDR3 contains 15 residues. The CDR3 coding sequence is TGTGCCAGCAGTGAAGGAATGGCCCTGAACACTGAAGCTTTCTTT. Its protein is CASSEGMALNTEAFF.

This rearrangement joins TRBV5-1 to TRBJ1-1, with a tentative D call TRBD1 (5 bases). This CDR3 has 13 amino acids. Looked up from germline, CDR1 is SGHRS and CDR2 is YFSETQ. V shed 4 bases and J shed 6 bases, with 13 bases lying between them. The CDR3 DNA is TGCGCCAGCAGCCCCCGTCAGGGATCTGAAGCTTTCTTT. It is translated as CASSPRQGSEAFF. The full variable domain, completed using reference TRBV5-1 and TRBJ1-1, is KAGVTQTPRYLIKTRGQQVTLSCSPISGHRSVSWYQQTPGQGLQFLFEYFSETQRNKGNFPGRFSGRQFSNSRSEMNVSTLELGDSALYLCASSPRQGSEAFFGQGTRLTVV.

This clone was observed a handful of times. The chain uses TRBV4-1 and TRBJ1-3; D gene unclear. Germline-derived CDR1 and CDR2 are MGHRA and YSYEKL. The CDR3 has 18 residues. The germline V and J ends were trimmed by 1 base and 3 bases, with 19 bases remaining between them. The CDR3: CASSQGPPGPEGGNTIYF. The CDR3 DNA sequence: TGCGCCAGCAGCCAAGGTCCCCCCGGCCCCGAGGGTGGAAACACCATATATTTT.

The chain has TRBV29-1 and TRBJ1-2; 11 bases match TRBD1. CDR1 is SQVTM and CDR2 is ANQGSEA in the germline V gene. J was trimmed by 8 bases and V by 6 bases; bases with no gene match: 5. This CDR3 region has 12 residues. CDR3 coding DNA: TGCAGCGTAGGACAGGGGGCAGGAGGCTACACCTTC. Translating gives CSVGQGAGGYTF.

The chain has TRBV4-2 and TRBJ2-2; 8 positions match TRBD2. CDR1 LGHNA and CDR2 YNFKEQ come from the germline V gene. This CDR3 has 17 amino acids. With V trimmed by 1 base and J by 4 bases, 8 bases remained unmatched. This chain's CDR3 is CASSQVSRGGGTGELFF. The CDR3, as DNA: TGTGCCAGCAGCCAAGTCTCCCGGGGGGGAGGCACCGGGGAGCTGTTTTTT.

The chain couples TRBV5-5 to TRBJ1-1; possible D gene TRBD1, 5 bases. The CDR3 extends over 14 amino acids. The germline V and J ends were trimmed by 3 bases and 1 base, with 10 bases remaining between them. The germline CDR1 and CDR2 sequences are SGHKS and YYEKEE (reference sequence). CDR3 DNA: TGTGCCAGCAGCTCCGGGACCTCGAACACTGAAGCTTTCTTT. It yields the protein CASSSGTSNTEAFF.